This T cell receptor (beta chain) appears in the sequencing data of a study of identical twins (dated by TCRdb to about 2016). With regard to the full study: To test whether fetal clonotypes persist, this study deep-sequenced TCR alpha and beta repertoires from monozygotic twins, from unrelated adults of various ages, and from cord blood. To rule out contamination, the twin experiments were replicated at different times with different library preparation protocols. The investigation overall reported the following: Because the same donors could not be followed over many years, the conclusions depended on cross-sectional statistical analysis. Compared with coincidental sharing between unrelated individuals, an excess of low generation-probability sequences was observed among out-of-frame TCR alpha sequences shared between twins. Recombination models systematically underestimated out-of-frame TCR alpha sharing in monozygotic twins but agreed with sharing between unrelated individuals. Abundant cord blood beta clonotypes had fewer insertions, young adult naive repertoires showed a similar but weaker trend, and memory repertoires showed no such trend. A weaker excess of twin sharing was found in beta out-of-frame sequences because the signal-to-noise ratio was lowered by fewer shared sequences. Zero-insertion analyses could be partly confounded by invariant T cells such as MAIT and iNKT, although diverse VJ usage argued against such confounding for most clonotypes.

The CDR3 numbers 16 residues from cysteine through phenylalanine. The kept DNA is CDR3 alone, 48 bases in frame from the first base. The germline V gene specifies MDHEN as CDR1 and SYDVKM as CDR2. Trimmed from V: 6 bases; trimmed from J: 4 bases; junction bases lacking a gene match: 12. All donors were healthy Caucasians. As to this clonotype: Its antigen specificity is not known. Within one base of it there is no much larger clone, and no base qualities were kept.

The method was 5' RACE. Reads for this sample came from an Illumina HiSeq 2000. A universal primer binding site was added through template switching, and the final cDNA carried a unique molecular identifier so that TCR cDNA molecules could be counted accurately. Specific primers in the conserved constant-segment region were used to synthesize first-strand cDNA for the TCR alpha and beta chains. To control for contamination, every cDNA library carried two barcodes: a SMART-Mk sample barcode plus Illumina barcodes. Two successive PCR steps introduced TruSeq adapter sequences along with Illumina sample barcodes. The Illumina HiSeq platform was used with custom primers to sequence TCR alpha and beta cDNA libraries. In the source study's methods: Raw reads were processed with MiGEC to extract unique molecular identifiers, and MiXCR was used to determine CDR3 positions. Recombination models were inferred per individual with the repgenHMM and IGoR tools using an EM algorithm. Shared clonotype analysis was performed with the tcR package in R, normalizing sharing by the product of cloneset sizes. Out-of-frame nonproductive sequences were analyzed to study raw recombination free of thymic and clonal selection effects. TCRdb reprocessing: public reads trimmed at Q25 with fastp, clones called with MiXCR, in-frame beta chains kept. CDR3 protein sequences are deduplicated, and each keeps its most common genes and DNA. The V and J calls come from TCRdb's annotation, not from the publication. The sample yields 1.5 million to 2 million distinct CDR3 sequences; around 33% were counted once. Under 0.35% of the sample belongs to the ten largest clones.

This chain is built from TRBV28 and TRBJ2-7; 10 of the junction bases match TRBD1. This receptor was identified in a newborn girl in good health. The sequencing input was cord blood. The CDR3 here reads CASRKTPGTGVYEQYF. The DNA is as follows: TGTGCCAGCAGGAAAACCCCCGGGACAGGGGTATACGAGCAGTACTTC.